This T cell receptor beta chain derives from a study of shared clonotypes between healthy human individuals. CD45RO-negative, CCR7-positively selected cells formed the naive CD8 fraction, excluding terminally differentiated effector memory CD45RA+ cells. The germline V and J ends were trimmed by 0 bases and 7 bases, with 7 bases remaining between them. The germline V gene has CDR1 MGHRA and CDR2 YSYEKL. The CDR3 length is 13 residues. Here immunoSEQ multiplex PCR was the method, and the copy in TCRdb shows in-frame clones only, minus some. Of about 1,800,000 clones listed, less than 95% were seen once; the top ten hold approximately 1.2%. This clone appeared a few times. Other DNA sequences in the same sample also yield this CDR3.

Sequenced material: naive CD8+ T cells sorted from blood. This sequence originates from a man aged 18 to 30 in good health. The genes are TRBV4-1 and TRBJ1-5; D ambiguous. The CDR3 nucleotides read TGCGCCAGCAGCCAAGATCGAGGCCAGCCCCAGCATTTT. Translated: CASSQDRGQPQHF.